Given below is one T cell receptor beta chain in context. One entry per CDR3 protein results from TCRdb running MiXCR on the RT-PCR reads. The sample has under 200,000 distinct CDR3 sequences, about an eighth seen once. V lost 3 bases and J lost 6, with 14 bases in between. The CDR3 runs to 14 residues. Germline V gene sequence: CDR1 SGHRS, CDR2 YFSETQ. The data were obtained in a study of response to subunit inactivated influenza vaccine. These sequences were also reported in another study, on T cells expressing NK-cell markers. From that study: Generation of TCR beta cDNA was performed by 5'RACE template switching incorporating UMIs. Source material for TCR beta repertoires consisted of sorted CD3+CD56+NKG2C+, CD3+CD56+NKG2C- and CD3+CD56-NKG2C+ T cells. In the group of eight sequenced donors, seven were HCMV-seropositive and one was seronegative. Several donors likewise had their CD3+CD56-NKG2C+ fraction led by these clonotypes. HCMV specificity of expanded NKG2C+ T cell clones remained unclear.

The sequence was collected from a man between 45 and 60 years old who received an inactivated influenza vaccine. The chain combines TRBV5-1 with TRBJ2-3, with D maybe TRBD2 (5 bases). Sequenced here: CD8+ T cells sorted from PBMCs, sampled 11 to 12 days after vaccination. CDR3 DNA: TGCGCCAGCAGCTATGACGCCCCGGGGGATACGCAGTATTTT. It specifies CASSYDAPGDTQYF.